The 3 T cell receptor beta chains listed next were all sequenced from one sample in a study of monozygotic twins with inflammatory bowel disease. TCRdb re-called the 5' RACE reads and shows each CDR3 protein once, DNA omitted. This listing includes approximately 400,000 distinct CDR3 sequences. The material sequenced was blood. These TCRs come from a human donor with ulcerative colitis or Crohn's disease, or a healthy co-twin of an affected twin (not recorded which).

The chain recombines TRBV12-3 or TRBV12-4 with TRBJ1-2. The CDR3 loop spans 16 amino acids. The CDR3 is CASSPPLGRTNYGYTF.

The chain employs TRBV10-3 and TRBJ1-2; absent DNA, TCRdb's TRBD1 call cannot be checked. The CDR3 is 15 amino acids. Germline loops: CDR1 ENHRY, CDR2 SYGVKD. This CDR3 reads CAISVFTGIPKGYTF.

This chain uses TRBV7-9 with TRBJ1-4; TCRdb's D gene call, TRBD1, goes unchecked for lack of DNA. The CDR3 covers 14 residues. Germline CDR1 SEHNR, CDR2 FQNEAQ (reference sequence). CDR3 region: CASSWSGVNENLFF.